Below are 32 T cell receptor beta chains sequenced from a single sample in a study of blood T cell repertoires in COVID-19 (dated by TCRdb to the early 2020s). To prepare the library, the immunoSEQ multiplex PCR assay was applied. The table was pulled from immuneACCESS by TCRdb, which kept in-frame rearrangements only. Such tables lose some clones; where checked, under half of the loss comes from unresolved V genes, and the rest has no known cause. The sample data list 250,000 or so clones, and approximately 83% of these were observed just once. The top ten clones comprise about 10% of the sample. The source material was peripheral blood. The origin of the receptors is a man older than 75 with acute or convalescent COVID-19.

The chain joins TRBV5-1 to TRBJ1-2, with 9 bases fitting TRBD1. V was pared by 3 bases and J by 6 bases, with 6 bases of the junction left unmatched. The CDR3 contains 14 residues. The germline V gene has CDR1 SGHRS and CDR2 YFSETQ. For the CDR3, the DNA is TGCGCCAGCAGCTCCTCACAGGGGGCGGATGGCTACACCTTC. Translating gives CASSSSQGADGYTF.

The V and J genes are TRBV7-2 and TRBJ2-3, with 10 bases fitting TRBD1. Losses at the gene ends were 4 bases for V and 4 bases for J; bases not matched to a gene: 2. CDR1 SGHTA and CDR2 FQGNSA come from the germline V gene. The CDR3 contains 14 residues. This CDR3 reads CASSSTGGPDTQYF. CDR3 coding DNA: TGTGCCAGCAGCTCGACAGGGGGCCCAGATACGCAGTATTTT.

The chain uses TRBV5-1 and TRBJ2-2; possible D gene TRBD1, 6 bases. CDR1 SGHRS and CDR2 YFSETQ come from the germline V gene. The V gene lost 1 base and the J gene lost 4 bases, with 20 bases spanning the gap. There are 18 residues in the CDR3. CDR3 coding DNA: TGCGCCAGCAGCTTGTTGGGGGCCGGGACGGAATTCACCGGGGAGCTGTTTTTT. It specifies CASSLLGAGTEFTGELFF. The full variable domain, completed using reference TRBV5-1 and TRBJ2-2, is KAGVTQTPRYLIKTRGQQVTLSCSPISGHRSVSWYQQTPGQGLQFLFEYFSETQRNKGNFPGRFSGRQFSNSRSEMNVSTLELGDSALYLCASSLLGAGTEFTGELFFGEGSRLTVL.

This clone was counted once. The chain carries TRBV18 and TRBJ1-1; no firm D call. Germline lookup yields CDR1 KGHSH and CDR2 LQKENI. V lost 5 bases to trimming and J lost 2 bases, with 3 bases between them. This CDR3 is built from 11 residues. The DNA for the CDR3 is TGTGCCAGCTCAGTAAACACTGAAGCTTTCTTT. This sequence encodes CASSVNTEAFF.

V gene TRBV28 combines with J gene TRBJ1-4; 10 bases align to TRBD1. The germline CDR1 and CDR2 sequences are MDHEN and SYDVKM. The V segment lost 5 bases and the J segment 7 bases; nucleotides outside the gene matches: 4. The CDR3 covers 14 residues. CDR3 DNA sequence: TGTGCCAGCAGTACCGGACAGGGGGGTGAAAAACTGTTTTTT. It specifies CASSTGQGGEKLFF.

V gene TRBV9 combines with J gene TRBJ2-3; 16 bases are a match to TRBD2. J gave up 5 bases and V 3 bases, and 12 bases lay outside the gene matches. CDR3 length: 19 residues. Germline CDR1 is SGDLS and CDR2 is YYNGEE. CDR3 in DNA: TGTGCCAGCAGCGCCCCGGGACTAGCGGGAGGGGGCTACGTAGATACGCAGTATTTT. This gives the protein CASSAPGLAGGGYVDTQYF. Filled out from reference TRBV9 and TRBJ2-3, the complete variable domain reads DSGVTQTPKHLITATGQRVTLRCSPRSGDLSVYWYQQSLDQGLQFLIQYYNGEERAKGNILERFSAQQFPDLHSELNLSSLELGDSALYFCASSAPGLAGGGYVDTQYFGPGTRLTVL.

The rearrangement links TRBV14 to TRBJ2-7; D is perhaps TRBD2 (6 bases). Trimming removed 3 bases at V and 4 bases at J, with 16 bases between. Germline V gene data show CDR1 as SGHDN and CDR2 as FVKESK. The CDR3 loop spans 15 amino acids. As DNA, the CDR3 is TGTGCCAGCAGCCACGTGCGGGGACTCAGTTACGAGCAGTACTTC. It codes for CASSHVRGLSYEQYF.

This clone came up a few times. This sequence joins TRBV18 and TRBJ2-1; 10 bases align to TRBD2. This CDR3 comprises 16 residues. Per the germline V gene, CDR1 is KGHSH and CDR2 is LQKENI. The V segment lost 3 bases and the J segment 1 base; nucleotides outside the gene matches: 3. CDR3 DNA sequence: TGTGCCAGCTCACCCCTAGCGGGGGCGTCCTACAATGAGCAGTTCTTC. This gives the protein CASSPLAGASYNEQFF. The whole variable domain, remainder taken from reference TRBV18 and TRBJ2-1, is NAGVMQNPRHLVRRRGQEARLRCSPMKGHSHVYWYRQLPEEGLKFMVYLQKENIIDESGMPKERFSAEFPKEGPSILRIQQVVRGDSAAYFCASSPLAGASYNEQFFGPGTRLTVL.

The rearrangement joins TRBV12-5 to TRBJ1-1, with D unresolved. In germline, CDR1 is LGHNT, CDR2 FRNRAP. The CDR3 sequence is 14 residues long. V dropped 2 bases and J dropped 10 bases, with 17 bases sitting between them. The CDR3 loop reads CASGLSRPPEGAFF. The CDR3 coding sequence is TGTGCTAGTGGTTTGTCACGACCTCCCGAGGGAGCTTTCTTT.

The gene calls are TRBV21-1 and TRBJ2-7; the tabulated D call, TRBD2, remains unverified against the DNA. TRBV21-1 constitutes a pseudogene. This CDR3 spans 17 amino acids. The CDR3 region is CASSNSLKREFSYEQYF. DNA for the CDR3: TGTGCCAGCAGCAATTCACTTAAGCGGGAGTTCTCTTACGAGCAGTACTTC.

The chain recombines TRBV13 with TRBJ2-3, with TRBD1 matching 9 bases. This CDR3 contains 16 residues. The V segment lost 5 bases and the J segment 4 bases; nucleotides outside the gene matches: 10. In germline, CDR1 is PRHDT, CDR2 FYEKMQ (reference sequence). The chain's CDR3 is CASSPRGQGSSDTQYF. The DNA for the CDR3 is TGTGCCAGCAGCCCCCGGGGACAGGGAAGTTCAGATACGCAGTATTTT.

The sample holds many counts of this clone. The genes are TRBV6-6 and TRBJ2-1; 11 nucleotides align to TRBD2. CDR3 length equals 15 residues. Germline trimming cut 7 bases from V and 8 bases from J; bases unmatched to any gene: 10. The germline V gene encodes CDR1 MNHNY and CDR2 SVGAGI (reference sequence). The DNA for the CDR3 is TGTGCCAGCACCATTAGCGGGGGGGAAGGCGATGAGCAGTTCTTC. It translates to CASTISGGEGDEQFF.

This sequence joins TRBV7-2 and TRBJ2-7, with 8 bases lining up with TRBD2. This CDR3 spans 16 amino acids. Germline trimming cut 0 bases from V and 4 bases from J; bases unmatched to any gene: 8. Germline V gene lookup returns CDR1 SGHTA and CDR2 FQGNSA. The CDR3 here is CASSLATSGSGYEQYF. In DNA, the CDR3 is TGTGCCAGCAGCTTAGCGACCAGCGGGAGTGGGTACGAGCAGTACTTC.

Only one count was recorded for this clone. This specimen includes other DNA sequences encoding the same CDR3. The chain has TRBV9 and TRBJ2-1; the match to TRBD2 covers 12 bases. J lost 4 bases, V lost 4 bases, and 3 bases had no gene match. CDR3 length equals 15 residues. Germline loops: CDR1 SGDLS, CDR2 YYNGEE. The CDR3 loop is CASSPLAGGYNEQFF. CDR3 nucleotide sequence: TGTGCCAGCAGCCCGCTAGCGGGAGGGTACAATGAGCAGTTCTTC.

This clone was detected only a few times. The chain is built from TRBV5-4 and TRBJ2-7; TRBD2 agrees at 7 bases. The CDR3 loop spans 16 amino acids. V lost 3 bases and J lost 0; bases outside the gene matches: 9. Germline values: CDR1 SGHNT, CDR2 YYREEE (reference sequence). CDR3 nucleotide sequence: TGTGCCAGCAGCTCCGTAGCGGGCCATAGCTCCTACGAGCAGTACTTC. Translating gives CASSSVAGHSSYEQYF.

CDR3 coding DNA: TGTGCCAGCAGCGTGGAGGGAAGGGATGGAAACACCATATATTTT. Amino acid sequence: CASSVEGRDGNTIYF. V usage is TRBV2 and J usage is TRBJ1-3; D gene unclear. Germline CDR1 and CDR2: SNHLY and FYNNEI. The CDR3 contains 15 residues. Trimming removed 6 bases at V and 3 bases at J, with 15 bases between.

This clone has just one count. The rearrangement uses TRBV6-6 and TRBJ2-7; D is perhaps TRBD2 (5 bases). This CDR3 has 16 residues. V shed 0 bases and J shed 0 bases, with 12 bases lying between them. CDR1 MNHNY and CDR2 SVGAGI come from the germline V gene (reference sequence). CDR3 region: CASSYSPAGGSYEQYF. The CDR3 bases are TGTGCCAGCAGTTACTCGCCGGCAGGAGGCTCCTACGAGCAGTACTTC.

The chain combines TRBV7-9 with TRBJ2-5; a possible D gene is TRBD2 (5 bases). Germline assignment: CDR1 SEHNR and CDR2 FQNEAQ (reference sequence). Trimming left V 5 bases short and J 2 bases short, with 15 bases between. This CDR3 is built from 15 residues. This chain's CDR3 is CASSHVSVRQETQYF. Written as DNA, the CDR3 is TGTGCCAGCAGCCATGTTAGCGTACGACAAGAGACCCAGTACTTC. Full variable domain (missing parts from reference TRBV7-9 and TRBJ2-5): DTGVSQNPRHKITKRGQNVTFRCDPISEHNRLYWYRQTLGQGPEFLTYFQNEAQLEKSRLLSDRFSAERPKGSFSTLEIQRTEQGDSAMYLCASSHVSVRQETQYFGPGTRLLVL.

V is TRBV7-2 and J is TRBJ2-3, with D tentatively TRBD1 (6 bases). Per germline, CDR1 SGHTA and CDR2 FQGNSA. The CDR3 runs 15 residues. V dropped 1 base and J dropped 1 base, with 9 bases sitting between them. The CDR3 here is CASSLGWTGTDTQYF. Here the CDR3 DNA reads TGTGCCAGCAGCTTAGGTTGGACAGGCACAGATACGCAGTATTTT.

The chain carries TRBV19 and TRBJ2-5, with 7 bases aligning to TRBD1. CDR3 length: 13 residues. Germline-derived CDR1 and CDR2 are LNHDA and SQIVND (reference sequence). The J segment lost 6 bases and the V segment lost 5 bases, leaving 6 bases of the junction unmatched. Here the CDR3 DNA reads TGTGCCAGTAGTGTAGGGGGCGAGAAGACCCAGTACTTC. Protein: CASSVGGEKTQYF.

The chain uses TRBV6-1 and TRBJ1-2, with no clear D. The ends were cut back, 3 bases at V and 6 bases at J, with 11 bases in the middle. Germline CDR1 and CDR2: MNHNS and SASEGT. CDR3 length equals 13 residues. The CDR3 protein is CASSDRFRDGYTF. The DNA of the CDR3 is TGTGCCAGCAGTGACCGTTTTCGAGATGGCTACACCTTC.

V gene TRBV6-5 combines with J gene TRBJ2-7; D is ambiguous. V was clipped by 5 bases and J by 2 bases, with 16 bases between them. The CDR3 has 15 residues. CDR1 is MNHEY and CDR2 is SVGAGI in the germline V gene. The DNA for the CDR3 is TGTGCCAGCAGTCTCGACAAGGTCAAAACCTACGAGCAGTACTTC. It is translated as CASSLDKVKTYEQYF.

The chain uses TRBV18 and TRBJ2-1, with a weak D call TRBD2 (6 bases). Deletions cut 2 bases from V and 3 bases from J, with 11 bases between. The CDR3 runs to 15 residues. The V gene's germline CDR1 is KGHSH and CDR2 LQKENI. CDR3 in DNA: TGTGCCAGCTCACCAGGGGGGACGTTCTACAATGAGCAGTTCTTC. Encoded protein: CASSPGGTFYNEQFF. Variable domain in full (rest from reference TRBV18 and TRBJ2-1): NAGVMQNPRHLVRRRGQEARLRCSPMKGHSHVYWYRQLPEEGLKFMVYLQKENIIDESGMPKERFSAEFPKEGPSILRIQQVVRGDSAAYFCASSPGGTFYNEQFFGPGTRLTVL.

This clone was recorded a few times. V usage is TRBV10-2 and J usage is TRBJ2-1; the match to TRBD2 covers 8 bases. The germline V gene encodes CDR1 WSHSY and CDR2 SAAADI. V lost 8 bases and J lost 0; bases outside the gene matches: 15. CDR3 size: 18 residues. CDR3 DNA: TGCGCCAGCCAGGGAGGAGCGGGAGCGAAGAGCTCCTACAATGAGCAGTTCTTC. As protein: CASQGGAGAKSSYNEQFF.

This chain connects TRBV23-1 to TRBJ2-4; 13 positions match TRBD2. TRBV23-1 is placed among ORFs of uncertain function. The V segment lost 6 bases and the J segment 0 bases; nucleotides outside the gene matches: 8. This CDR3 has 18 amino acids. This CDR3 is CASSGTSGTRLAKNIQYF. CDR3 bases: TGCGCCAGCAGCGGGACTAGCGGGACTCGACTAGCCAAAAACATTCAGTACTTC.

The V call is TRBV18, the J call TRBJ1-2, with D perhaps matching TRBD1 (5 bases). The germline gives CDR1 KGHSH, CDR2 LQKENI. The CDR3 runs to 14 residues. Trimming left V 4 bases short and J 8 bases short, with 17 bases between. CDR3 nucleotide sequence: TGTGCCAGCTCACTCGTAGCGGGAGACAGAGGCTACACCTTC. Translated, it gives CASSLVAGDRGYTF.

The V call is TRBV19, the J call TRBJ2-2; TRBD2 matches 7 bases. CDR3 length equals 14 residues. V shed 5 bases, J shed 6 bases, and the junction held 6 bases outside the gene matches. Germline values: CDR1 LNHDA, CDR2 SQIVND (reference sequence). This CDR3 is CASSPTSAPGELFF. The CDR3 nucleotides read TGTGCCAGTAGTCCAACTAGCGCTCCCGGGGAGCTGTTTTTT.

This chain connects TRBV12-3 or TRBV12-4 to TRBJ2-7; D uncertain. Trimming pared 6 bases from V and 5 bases from J, leaving 8 bases between. The CDR3 is 11 residues long. CDR3 DNA: TGTGCCAGCAGCTATGGTCACGAGCAGTACTTC. Amino acids: CASSYGHEQYF.

The gene calls are TRBV6-6 and TRBJ1-1; 12 positions agree with TRBD1. Germline loops: CDR1 MNHNY, CDR2 SVGAGI (reference sequence). The V segment lost 6 bases and the J segment 5 bases; nucleotides outside the gene matches: 4. The CDR3 is 14 residues long. The CDR3 is CASRGQGAGTEAFF. CDR3 sequence (DNA): TGTGCCAGCAGGGGACAGGGGGCTGGGACTGAAGCTTTCTTT.

This chain links TRBV5-1 with TRBJ2-3, with 11 bases lining up with TRBD2. V dropped 3 bases and J dropped 1; count of bases not matched to a gene: 4. Germline CDR1 reads SGHRS; CDR2 reads YFSETQ. This CDR3 has 16 amino acids. CDR3 amino acids: CASSSLAGAGTDTQYF. The CDR3 DNA is TGCGCCAGCAGCTCACTAGCGGGGGCCGGCACAGATACGCAGTATTTT.

The gene calls are TRBV5-4 and TRBJ2-3; a possible D gene is TRBD2 (6 bases). Germline-derived CDR1 and CDR2 are SGHNT and YYREEE (reference sequence). V lost 0 bases to trimming and J lost 0 bases, with 17 bases between them. This CDR3 is built from 18 residues. The DNA of the CDR3 is TGTGCCAGCAGCTTGGCCGGGGGAAGGGGCGGTAGCACAGATACGCAGTATTTT. Its protein is CASSLAGGRGGSTDTQYF.

The rearrangement joins TRBV28 to TRBJ1-3; possibly TRBD1 for D (5 bases). Germline V gene lookup returns CDR1 MDHEN and CDR2 SYDVKM. V gave up 8 bases and J gave up 1 base, with 12 bases separating them. The CDR3 length is 14 residues. CDR3 in amino acids: CASAVGGSGNTIYF. The CDR3 DNA follows: TGTGCCAGCGCGGTGGGGGGTTCTGGAAACACCATATATTTT.